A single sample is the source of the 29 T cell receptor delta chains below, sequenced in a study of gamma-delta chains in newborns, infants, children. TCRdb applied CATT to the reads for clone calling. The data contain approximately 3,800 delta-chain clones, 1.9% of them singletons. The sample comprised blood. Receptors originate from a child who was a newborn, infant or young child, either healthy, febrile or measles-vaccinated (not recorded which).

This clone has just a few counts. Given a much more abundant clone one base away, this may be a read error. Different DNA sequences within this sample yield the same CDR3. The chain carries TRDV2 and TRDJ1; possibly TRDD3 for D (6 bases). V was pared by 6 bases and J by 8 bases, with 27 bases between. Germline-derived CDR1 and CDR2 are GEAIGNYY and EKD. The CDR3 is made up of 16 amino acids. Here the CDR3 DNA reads TGTGCCTGTCAGGTCCGTGCTCCTCGGGGATCGGGCAAACTCATCTTT. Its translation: CACQVRAPRGSGKLIF.

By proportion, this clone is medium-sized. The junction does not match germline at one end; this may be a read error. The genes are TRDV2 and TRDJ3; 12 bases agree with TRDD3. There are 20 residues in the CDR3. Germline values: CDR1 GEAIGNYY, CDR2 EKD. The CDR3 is CACDTVLGDTGSWDTRQTFF. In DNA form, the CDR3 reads TGTGCCTGTGACACCGTACTGGGGGATACCGGCTCCTGGGACACCCGACAGACGTTTTTC.

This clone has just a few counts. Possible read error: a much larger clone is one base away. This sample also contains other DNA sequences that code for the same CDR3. The CDR3 DNA reads as TGTGCCTGCGACACCGGGGGATACAGCTCCTGGGACACCCGACAGATGTTTTTC. It codes for CACDTGGYSSWDTRQMFF. This chain joins TRDV2 and TRDJ3; 9 bases align to TRDD3. The CDR3 has 18 amino acids. Germline CDR1 and CDR2: GEAIGNYY and EKD.

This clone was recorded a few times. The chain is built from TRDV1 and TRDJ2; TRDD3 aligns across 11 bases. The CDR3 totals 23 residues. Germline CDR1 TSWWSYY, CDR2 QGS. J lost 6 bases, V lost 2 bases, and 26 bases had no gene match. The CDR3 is CALGEVSFPPYWGIFGPAAQLFF. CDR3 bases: TGTGCTCTTGGGGAAGTATCCTTCCCCCCGTACTGGGGGATATTTGGCCCGGCAGCACAACTCTTCTTT.

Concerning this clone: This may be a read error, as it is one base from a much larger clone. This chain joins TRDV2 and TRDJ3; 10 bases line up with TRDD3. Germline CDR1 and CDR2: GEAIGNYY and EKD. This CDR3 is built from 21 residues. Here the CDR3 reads CACDILTGDTRSSRDTRQMFF. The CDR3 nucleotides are TGTGCCTGTGACATCCTGACGGGGGATACGCGAAGCTCCAGGGACACCCGACAGATGTTTTTC.

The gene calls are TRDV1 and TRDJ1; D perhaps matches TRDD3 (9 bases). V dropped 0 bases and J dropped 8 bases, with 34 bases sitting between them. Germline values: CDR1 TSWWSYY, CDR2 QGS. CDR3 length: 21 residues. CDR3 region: CALGELVAFLNWGRPPSKLIF. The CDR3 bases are TGTGCTCTTGGGGAACTAGTAGCCTTCCTAAACTGGGGGAGACCACCATCCAAACTCATCTTT.

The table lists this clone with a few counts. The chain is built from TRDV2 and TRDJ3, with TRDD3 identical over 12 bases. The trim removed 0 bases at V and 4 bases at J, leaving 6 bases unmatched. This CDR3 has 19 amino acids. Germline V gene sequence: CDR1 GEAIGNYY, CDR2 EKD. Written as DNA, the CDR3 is TGTGCCTGTGACACCGTACTGGGGGATACAAAGTGGGACACCCGACAGATGTTTTTC. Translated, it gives CACDTVLGDTKWDTRQMFF.

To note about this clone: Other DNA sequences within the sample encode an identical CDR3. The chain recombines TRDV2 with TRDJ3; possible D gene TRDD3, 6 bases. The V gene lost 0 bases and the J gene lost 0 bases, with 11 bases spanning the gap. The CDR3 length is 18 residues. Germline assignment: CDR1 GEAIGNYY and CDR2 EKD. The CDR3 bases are TGTGCCTGTGACACCGTCTGGGGAAGCTCCTGGGACACCCGACAGATGTTTTTC. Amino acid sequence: CACDTVWGSSWDTRQMFF.

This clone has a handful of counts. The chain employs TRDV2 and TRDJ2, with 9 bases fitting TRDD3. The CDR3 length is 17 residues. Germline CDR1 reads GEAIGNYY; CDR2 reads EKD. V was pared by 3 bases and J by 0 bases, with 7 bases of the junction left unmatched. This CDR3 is CACDVLGDPSLTAQLFF. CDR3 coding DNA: TGTGCCTGTGACGTACTGGGGGACCCCTCTTTGACAGCACAACTCTTCTTT.

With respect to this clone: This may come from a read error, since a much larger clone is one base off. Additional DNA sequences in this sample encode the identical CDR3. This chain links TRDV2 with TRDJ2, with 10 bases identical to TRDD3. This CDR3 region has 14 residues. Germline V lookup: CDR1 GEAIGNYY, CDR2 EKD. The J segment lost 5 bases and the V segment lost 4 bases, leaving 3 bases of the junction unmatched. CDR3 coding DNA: TGTGCCTGTGATGTACTGGGGGATACAGCACAACTCTTCTTT. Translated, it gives CACDVLGDTAQLFF.

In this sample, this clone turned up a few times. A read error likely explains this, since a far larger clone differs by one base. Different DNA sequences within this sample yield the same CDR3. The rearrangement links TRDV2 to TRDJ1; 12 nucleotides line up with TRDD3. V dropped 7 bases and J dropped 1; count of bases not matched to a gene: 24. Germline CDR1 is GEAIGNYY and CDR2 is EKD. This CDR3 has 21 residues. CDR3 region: CACAVLRREYWGIPSTDKLIF. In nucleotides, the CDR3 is TGTGCCTGCGCCGTACTACGGAGGGAGTACTGGGGGATACCTAGCACCGATAAACTCATCTTT.

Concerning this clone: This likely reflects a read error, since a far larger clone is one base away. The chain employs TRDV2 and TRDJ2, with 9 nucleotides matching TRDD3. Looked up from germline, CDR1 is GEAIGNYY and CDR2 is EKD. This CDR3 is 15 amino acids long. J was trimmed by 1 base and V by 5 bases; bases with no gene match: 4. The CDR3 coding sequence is TGTGCCTGTGGCATACTGGGGGATTTGACAGCACAACTCTTCTTT. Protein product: CACGILGDLTAQLFF.

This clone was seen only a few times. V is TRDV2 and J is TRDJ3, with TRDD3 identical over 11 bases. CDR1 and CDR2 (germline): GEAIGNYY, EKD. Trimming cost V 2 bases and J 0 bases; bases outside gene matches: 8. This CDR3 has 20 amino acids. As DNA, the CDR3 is TGTGCCTGTGACAAGTACTGGGGGATATCCAGCTCCTGGGACACCCGACAGATGTTTTTC. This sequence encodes CACDKYWGISSSWDTRQMFF.

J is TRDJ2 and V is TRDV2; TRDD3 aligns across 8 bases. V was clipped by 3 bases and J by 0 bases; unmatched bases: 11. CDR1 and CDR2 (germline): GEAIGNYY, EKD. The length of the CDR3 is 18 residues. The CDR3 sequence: CACDPVLGVASLTAQLFF. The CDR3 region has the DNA TGTGCCTGTGACCCTGTACTGGGGGTCGCTTCTTTGACAGCACAACTCTTCTTT.

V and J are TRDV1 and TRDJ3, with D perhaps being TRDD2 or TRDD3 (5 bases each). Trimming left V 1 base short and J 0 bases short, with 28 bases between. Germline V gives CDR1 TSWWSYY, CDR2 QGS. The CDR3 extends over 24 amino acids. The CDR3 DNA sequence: TGTGCTCTTGGGGAACCTATTAAGGGTACTGGAGACCCTTCGGGCTCCTGGGACACCCGACAGATGTTTTTC. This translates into CALGEPIKGTGDPSGSWDTRQMFF.

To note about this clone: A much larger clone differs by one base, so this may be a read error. CDR3 nucleotides: TGTGCCTGTGACGAACTGGGGGATACAGCACAACTCTTCTTT. The encoded protein is CACDELGDTAQLFF. The rearrangement joins TRDV2 to TRDJ2; 10 nucleotides line up with TRDD3. V was pared by 3 bases and J by 5 bases, with 2 bases of the junction left unmatched. The CDR3 contains 14 residues. CDR1 and CDR2 from the germline V gene are GEAIGNYY and EKD.

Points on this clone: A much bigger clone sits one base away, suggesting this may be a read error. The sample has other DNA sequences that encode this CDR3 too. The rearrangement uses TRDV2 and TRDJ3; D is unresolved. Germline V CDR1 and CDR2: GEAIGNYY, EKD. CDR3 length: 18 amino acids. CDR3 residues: CACDTGTASSWDTRQMFF. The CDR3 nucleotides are TGTGCCTGCGACACCGGTACTGCCAGCTCCTGGGACACCCGACAGATGTTTTTC.

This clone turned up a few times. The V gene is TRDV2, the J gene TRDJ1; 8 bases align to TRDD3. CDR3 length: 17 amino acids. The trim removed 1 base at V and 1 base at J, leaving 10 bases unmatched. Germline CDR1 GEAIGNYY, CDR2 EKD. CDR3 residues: CACDTGLGDLGTDKLIF. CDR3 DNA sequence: TGTGCCTGTGACACGGGTCTGGGGGACTTAGGCACCGATAAACTCATCTTT.

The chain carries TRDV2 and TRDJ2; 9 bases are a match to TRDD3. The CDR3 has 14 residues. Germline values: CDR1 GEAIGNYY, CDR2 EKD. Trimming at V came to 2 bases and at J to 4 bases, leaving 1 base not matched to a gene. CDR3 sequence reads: CACDILGETAQLFF. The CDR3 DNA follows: TGTGCCTGTGACATACTGGGGGAGACAGCACAACTCTTCTTT.

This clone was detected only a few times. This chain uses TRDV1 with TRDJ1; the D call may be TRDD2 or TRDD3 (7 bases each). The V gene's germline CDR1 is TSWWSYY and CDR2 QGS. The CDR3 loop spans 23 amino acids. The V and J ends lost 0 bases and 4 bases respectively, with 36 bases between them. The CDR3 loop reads CALGELEGVGDIPTVDCHDKLIF. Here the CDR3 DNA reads TGTGCTCTTGGGGAACTAGAGGGCGTAGGGGATATTCCTACGGTGGACTGTCACGATAAACTCATCTTT.

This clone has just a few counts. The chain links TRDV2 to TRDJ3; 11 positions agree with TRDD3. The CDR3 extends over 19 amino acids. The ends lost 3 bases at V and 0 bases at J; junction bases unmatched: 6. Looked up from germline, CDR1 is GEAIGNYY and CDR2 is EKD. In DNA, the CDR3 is TGTGCCTGTGACGTACTGGGGGATAAGGACTCCTGGGACACCCGACAGATGTTTTTC. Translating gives CACDVLGDKDSWDTRQMFF.

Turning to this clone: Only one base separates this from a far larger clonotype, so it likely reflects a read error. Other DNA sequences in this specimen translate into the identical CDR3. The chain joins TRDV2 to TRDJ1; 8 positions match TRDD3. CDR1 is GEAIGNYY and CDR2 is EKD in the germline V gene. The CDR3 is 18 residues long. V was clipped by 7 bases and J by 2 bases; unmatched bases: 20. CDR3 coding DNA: TGTGCCTGCGACCGATTACTGGGGGCCTGGGGGAGGACCGATAAACTCATCTTT. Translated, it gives CACDRLLGAWGRTDKLIF.

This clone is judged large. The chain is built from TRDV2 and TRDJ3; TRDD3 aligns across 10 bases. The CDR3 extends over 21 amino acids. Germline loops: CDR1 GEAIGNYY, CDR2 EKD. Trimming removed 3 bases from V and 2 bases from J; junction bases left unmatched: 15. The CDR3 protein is CACDPIRTGGSETWDTRQMFF. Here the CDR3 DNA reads TGTGCCTGTGACCCAATCCGTACTGGGGGATCCGAAACCTGGGACACCCGACAGATGTTTTTC.

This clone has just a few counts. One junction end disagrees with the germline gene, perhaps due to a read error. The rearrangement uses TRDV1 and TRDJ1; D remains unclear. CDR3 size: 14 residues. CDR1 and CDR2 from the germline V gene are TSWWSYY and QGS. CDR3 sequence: CALGEPGYTDKLIF. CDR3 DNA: TGTGCTCTTGGGGAACCCGGCTACACCGACAAACTCATCTTT.

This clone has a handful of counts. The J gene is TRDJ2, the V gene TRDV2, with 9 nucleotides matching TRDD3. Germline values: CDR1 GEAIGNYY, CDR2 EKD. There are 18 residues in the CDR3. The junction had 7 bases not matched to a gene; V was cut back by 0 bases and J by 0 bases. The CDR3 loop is CACDTNWGTQALTAQLFF. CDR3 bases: TGTGCCTGTGACACCAACTGGGGGACTCAAGCTTTGACAGCACAACTCTTCTTT.

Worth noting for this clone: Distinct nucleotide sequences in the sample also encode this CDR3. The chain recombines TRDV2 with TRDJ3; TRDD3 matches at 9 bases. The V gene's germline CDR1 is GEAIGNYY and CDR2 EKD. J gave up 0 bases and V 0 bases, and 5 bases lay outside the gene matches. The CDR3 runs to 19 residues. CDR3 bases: TGTGCCTGTGACACCGTACTGGGGGAGCACTCCTGGGACACCCGACAGATGTTTTTC. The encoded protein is CACDTVLGEHSWDTRQMFF.

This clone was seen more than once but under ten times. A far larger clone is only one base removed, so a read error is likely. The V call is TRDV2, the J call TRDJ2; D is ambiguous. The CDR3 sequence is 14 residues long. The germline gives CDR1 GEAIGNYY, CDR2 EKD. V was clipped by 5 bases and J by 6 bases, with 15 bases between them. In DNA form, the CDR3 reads TGTGCCTGTGTCACTCCCTCCCGGGCAGCACAACTCTTCTTT. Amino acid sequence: CACVTPSRAAQLFF.

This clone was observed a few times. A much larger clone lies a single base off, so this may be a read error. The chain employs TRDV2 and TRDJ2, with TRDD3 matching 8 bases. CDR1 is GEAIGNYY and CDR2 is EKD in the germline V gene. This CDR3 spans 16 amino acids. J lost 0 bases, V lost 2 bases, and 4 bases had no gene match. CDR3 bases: TGTGCCTGTGACATACCGGGGGATACTTTGACAGCACAACTCTTCTTT. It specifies CACDIPGDTLTAQLFF.

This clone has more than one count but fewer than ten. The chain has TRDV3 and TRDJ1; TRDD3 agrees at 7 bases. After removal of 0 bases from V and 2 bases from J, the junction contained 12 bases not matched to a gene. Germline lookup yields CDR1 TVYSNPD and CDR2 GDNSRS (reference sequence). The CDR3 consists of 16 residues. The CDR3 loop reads CAFSLSRGIRTDKLIF. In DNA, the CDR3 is TGTGCCTTTAGTTTAAGCCGGGGGATTAGGACCGATAAACTCATCTTT. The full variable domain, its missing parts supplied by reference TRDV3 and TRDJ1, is CDKVTQSSPDQTVASGSEVVLLCTYDTVYSNPDLFWYRIRPDYSFQFVFYGDNSRSEGADFTQGRFSVKHILTQKAFHLVISPVRTEDSATYYCAFSLSRGIRTDKLIFGKGTRVTVEP.